Listed here are 12 T cell receptor beta chains from one sample, sequenced in a study of T cells in Graves' hyperthyroidism and ophthalmopathy. Amplification of TCR beta CDR3 regions used RNA as the template. The TCR CDR3 was amplified in a first-round RT-PCR using the HTBI primer set. TCRdb reprocessed the multiplex PCR reads with MiXCR, giving one entry per CDR3 protein. The sample has 640,000 or so distinct CDR3 sequences; 13% to 15% are singletons. Material for sequencing was blood. The receptors were gathered from a woman between 18 and 29 years old with Graves' ophthalmopathy.

This chain links TRBV15 with TRBJ1-3, with no clear D. This CDR3 has 13 residues. V was cut by 7 bases and J by 0 bases, with 7 bases left in between. Germline lookup yields CDR1 LNHNV and CDR2 YYDKDF (reference sequence). Written as DNA, the CDR3 is TGTGCCACCACGCCCGGCTCTGGAAACACCATATATTTT. The encoded protein is CATTPGSGNTIYF.

The chain uses TRBV4-3 and TRBJ2-7, with D hard to call. CDR1 and CDR2 from the germline V gene are LGHNA and YSLEER. The CDR3 is made up of 14 amino acids. V was cut by 1 base and J by 3 bases, with 10 bases left in between. CDR3 DNA: TGCGCCAGCAGCCAAGCCCCACTCCACTACGAGCAGTACTTC. Its protein product is CASSQAPLHYEQYF.

This clonotype has ten or more counts. This chain connects TRBV20-1 to TRBJ2-3; D is unresolved. CDR3 length equals 13 residues. V lost 0 bases, J lost 0 bases, and 4 bases lay in between. Germline assignment: CDR1 DFQATT and CDR2 SNEGSKA (reference sequence). This CDR3 is CSARDLSTDTQYF. CDR3 DNA: TGCAGTGCTAGAGATCTCAGCACAGATACGCAGTATTTT.

The J gene is TRBJ2-2, the V gene TRBV6-1, with TRBD1 matching over 7 bases. The V gene end was trimmed by 6 bases and the J gene end by 0 bases; junction bases not matched to a gene: 4. CDR1 and CDR2 (germline): MNHNS, SASEGT. The CDR3 runs 15 residues. The CDR3: CASRGTAPNTGELFF. CDR3 in DNA: TGTGCCAGCAGGGGGACAGCCCCGAACACCGGGGAGCTGTTTTTT.

This clonotype has a handful of counts. The chain links TRBV7-6 to TRBJ1-1; 9 bases fit TRBD1. This CDR3 region has 13 residues. The germline CDR1 and CDR2 sequences are SGHVS and FNYEAQ. J lost 7 bases, V lost 8 bases, and 8 bases had no gene match. In nucleotides, the CDR3 is TGTGCCAGCGGGACCGGGACAGGGATTGAAGCTTTCTTT. Protein product: CASGTGTGIEAFF.

This clonotype occurred a few times. The chain combines TRBV12-3 or TRBV12-4 with TRBJ2-1; 7 nucleotides match TRBD1. V lost 7 bases and J lost 4; bases outside the gene matches: 7. The length of the CDR3 is 14 residues. CDR3 sequence reads: CASIKGARYNEQFF. The CDR3 DNA reads TGTGCCAGCATAAAGGGGGCCCGGTACAATGAGCAGTTCTTC.

This clonotype was found many times. The J gene is TRBJ2-1, the V gene TRBV3-1, with D perhaps given as TRBD1 or TRBD2 (5 bases each). With 1 base removed from V and 1 base from J, the gap between germline ends came to 14 bases. The length of the CDR3 is 17 residues. Germline V CDR1 and CDR2: LGHDT, YNNKEL (reference sequence). Here the CDR3 DNA reads TGTGCCAGCAGCCAAGCAGCAGGGACCTCTTCCTACAATGAGCAGTTCTTC. This sequence encodes CASSQAAGTSSYNEQFF.

This clonotype has at least ten counts. The gene calls are TRBV3-1 and TRBJ2-7; D unclear. Germline V gene data show CDR1 as LGHDT and CDR2 as YNNKEL (reference sequence). V was trimmed by 3 bases and J by 3 bases, leaving 9 bases between them. CDR3 length: 13 amino acids. CDR3 in DNA: TGTGCCAGCAGCCAGGACGGATTCTACGAGCAGTACTTC. Translation gives CASSQDGFYEQYF.

The chain employs TRBV12-3 or TRBV12-4 and TRBJ1-2; TRBD1 might be the D (5 bases). This CDR3 comprises 16 residues. V was cut by 7 bases and J by 3 bases, with 21 bases left in between. CDR3 amino acids: CASKGGGGAWDYGYTF. The CDR3 DNA reads as TGTGCCAGCAAGGGCGGGGGTGGGGCTTGGGACTATGGCTACACCTTC.

Many counts were recorded for this clonotype. The rearrangement uses TRBV28 and TRBJ2-7, with 7 nucleotides matching TRBD2. After removal of 6 bases from V and 2 bases from J, the junction contained 16 bases not matched to a gene. The germline V gene has CDR1 MDHEN and CDR2 SYDVKM. CDR3 length: 17 residues. As DNA, the CDR3 is TGTGCCAGCAGCCCCTCTATTTTGGTAGCGGGCCCCTACGAGCAGTACTTC. This codes for CASSPSILVAGPYEQYF.

This clonotype was observed a few times. The CDR3 region has the DNA TGTGCCTGGACTCTCTCCGGACTGGTACACACAGATACGCAGTATTTT. Translating it yields CAWTLSGLVHTDTQYF. This chain links TRBV30 with TRBJ2-3, with D perhaps TRBD2 (5 bases). Germline CDR1 and CDR2: GTSNPN and SVGIG (reference sequence). The CDR3 loop spans 16 amino acids. V was cut by 4 bases and J by 2 bases, with 19 bases left in between. The entire variable domain, with the rest obtained from reference TRBV30 and TRBJ2-3, is as follows: SQTIHQWPATLVQPVGSPLSLECTVEGTSNPNLYWYRQAAGRGLQLLFYSVGIGQISSEVPQNLSASRPQDRQFILSSKKLLLSDSGFYLCAWTLSGLVHTDTQYFGPGTRLTVL.

The V and J genes are TRBV11-3 and TRBJ1-2; TRBD1 might be the D (5 bases). Germline values: CDR1 SGHNT, CDR2 YENEEA. Deletions cut 8 bases from V and 7 bases from J, with 14 bases between. The CDR3 runs 12 residues. Written as DNA, the CDR3 is TGTGCCAGCGGCCAAAGCGGGGGTGGCTACACCTTC. The encoded protein is CASGQSGGGYTF.